This T cell receptor (beta chain) came from a study of sequential checkpoint blockade in melanoma. Study in general: First-line arms were nivolumab then ipilimumab, or the reverse, randomized 1:1. Both treatment sequences were followed by maintenance nivolumab.

This CDR3 spans 18 amino acids. Germline V gene sequence: CDR1 MNHNS, CDR2 SASEGT. Unmatched junction bases numbered 17, after V lost 2 bases and J lost 5 bases. Some clones are missing from TCRdb's copy, which holds only in-frame ones; the method was immunoSEQ multiplex PCR. Of tens of thousands of clones listed, around 75% are singletons. Indicated treatment: randomized to nivolumab then ipilimumab (arm A) or the reverse (arm B). From thawed PBMCs, live CD3+CD8+ cells negative for CD19 and CD56 were sorted. The source of this sequence is a human donor with melanoma. This chain links TRBV6-1 with TRBJ2-5; TRBD2 matches 7 bases. The material sequenced was CD8+ T cells sorted from blood (inferred from file names), taken from a patient given nivolumab and ipilimumab in sequence. The chain's CDR3 is CASSEFIGGMGGMETQYF. The CDR3 DNA sequence: TGTGCCAGCAGTGAATTTATCGGCGGCATGGGGGGGATGGAGACCCAGTACTTC.